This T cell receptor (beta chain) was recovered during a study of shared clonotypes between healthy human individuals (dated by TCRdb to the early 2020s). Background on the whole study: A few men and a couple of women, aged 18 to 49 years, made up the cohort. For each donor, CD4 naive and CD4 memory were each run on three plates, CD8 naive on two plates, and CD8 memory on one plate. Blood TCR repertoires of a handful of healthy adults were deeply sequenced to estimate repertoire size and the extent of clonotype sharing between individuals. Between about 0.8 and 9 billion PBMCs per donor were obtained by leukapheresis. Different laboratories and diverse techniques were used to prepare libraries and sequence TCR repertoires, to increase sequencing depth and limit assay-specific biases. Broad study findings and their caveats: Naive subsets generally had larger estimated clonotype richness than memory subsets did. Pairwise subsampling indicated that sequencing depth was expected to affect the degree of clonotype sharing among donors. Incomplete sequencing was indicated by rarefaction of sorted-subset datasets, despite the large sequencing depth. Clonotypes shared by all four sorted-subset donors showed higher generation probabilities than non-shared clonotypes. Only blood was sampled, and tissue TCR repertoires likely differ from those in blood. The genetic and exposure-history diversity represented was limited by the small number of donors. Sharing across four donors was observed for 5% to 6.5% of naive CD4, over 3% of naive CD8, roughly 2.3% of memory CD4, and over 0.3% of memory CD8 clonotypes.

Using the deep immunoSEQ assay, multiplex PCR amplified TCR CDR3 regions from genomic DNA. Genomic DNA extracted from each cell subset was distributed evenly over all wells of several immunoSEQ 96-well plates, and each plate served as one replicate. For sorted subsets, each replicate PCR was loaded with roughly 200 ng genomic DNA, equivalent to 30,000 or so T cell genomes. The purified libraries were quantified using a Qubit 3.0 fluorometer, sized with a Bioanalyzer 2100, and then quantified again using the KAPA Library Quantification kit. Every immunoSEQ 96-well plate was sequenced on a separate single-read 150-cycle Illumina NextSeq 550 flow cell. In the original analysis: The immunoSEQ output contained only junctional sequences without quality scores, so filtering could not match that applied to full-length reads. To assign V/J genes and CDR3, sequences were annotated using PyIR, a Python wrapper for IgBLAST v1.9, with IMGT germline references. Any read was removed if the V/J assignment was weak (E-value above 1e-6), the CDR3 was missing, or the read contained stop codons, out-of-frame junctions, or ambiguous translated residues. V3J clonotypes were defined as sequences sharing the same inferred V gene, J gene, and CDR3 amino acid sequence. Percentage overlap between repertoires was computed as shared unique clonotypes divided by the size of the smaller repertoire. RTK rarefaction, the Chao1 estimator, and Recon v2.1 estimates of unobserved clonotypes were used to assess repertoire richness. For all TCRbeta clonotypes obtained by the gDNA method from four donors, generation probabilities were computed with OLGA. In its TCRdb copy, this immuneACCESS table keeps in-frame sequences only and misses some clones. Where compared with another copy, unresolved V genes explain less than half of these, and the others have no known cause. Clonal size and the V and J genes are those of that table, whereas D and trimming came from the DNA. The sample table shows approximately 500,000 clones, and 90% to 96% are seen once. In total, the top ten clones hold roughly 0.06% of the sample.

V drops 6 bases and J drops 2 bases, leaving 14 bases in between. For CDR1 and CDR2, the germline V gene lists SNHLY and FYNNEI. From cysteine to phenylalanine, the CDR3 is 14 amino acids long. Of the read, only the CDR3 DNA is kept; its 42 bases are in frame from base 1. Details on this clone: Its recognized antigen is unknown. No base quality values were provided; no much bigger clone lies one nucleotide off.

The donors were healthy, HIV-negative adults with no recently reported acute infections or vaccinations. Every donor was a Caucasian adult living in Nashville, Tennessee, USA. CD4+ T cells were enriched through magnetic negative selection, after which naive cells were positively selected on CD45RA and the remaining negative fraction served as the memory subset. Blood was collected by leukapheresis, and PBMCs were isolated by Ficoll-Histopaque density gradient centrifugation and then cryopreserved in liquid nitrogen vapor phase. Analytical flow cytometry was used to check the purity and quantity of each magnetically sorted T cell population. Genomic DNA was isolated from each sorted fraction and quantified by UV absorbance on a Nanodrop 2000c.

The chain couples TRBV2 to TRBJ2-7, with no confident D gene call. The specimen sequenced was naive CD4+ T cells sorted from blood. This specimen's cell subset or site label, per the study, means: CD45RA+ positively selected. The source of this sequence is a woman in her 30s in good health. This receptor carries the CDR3 CASRVVSRPYEQYF. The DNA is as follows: TGTGCCAGCAGGGTGGTTAGCCGGCCCTACGAGCAGTACTTC. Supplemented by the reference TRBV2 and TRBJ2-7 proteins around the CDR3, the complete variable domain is EPEVTQTPSHQVTQMGQEVILRCVPISNHLYFYWYRQILGQKVEFLVSFYNNEISEKSEIFDDQFSVERPDGSNFTLKIRSTKLEDSAMYFCASRVVSRPYEQYFGPGTRLTVT.